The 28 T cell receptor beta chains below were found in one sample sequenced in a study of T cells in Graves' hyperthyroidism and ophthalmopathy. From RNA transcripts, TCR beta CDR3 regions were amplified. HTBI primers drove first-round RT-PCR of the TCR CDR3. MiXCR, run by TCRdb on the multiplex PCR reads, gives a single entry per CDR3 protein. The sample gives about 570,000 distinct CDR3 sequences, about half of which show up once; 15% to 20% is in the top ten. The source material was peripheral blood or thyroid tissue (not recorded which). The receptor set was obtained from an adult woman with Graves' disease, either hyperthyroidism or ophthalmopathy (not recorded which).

The CDR3 protein is CSATAGGRYEQYF. CDR3 nucleotides: TGCAGTGCTACAGCGGGAGGGAGGTACGAGCAGTACTTC. The V call is TRBV20-1, the J call TRBJ2-7, with 10 nucleotides matching TRBD2. This CDR3 region has 13 residues. V dropped 4 bases and J dropped 4; count of bases not matched to a gene: 4. From germline, CDR1 is DFQATT and CDR2 SNEGSKA (reference sequence).

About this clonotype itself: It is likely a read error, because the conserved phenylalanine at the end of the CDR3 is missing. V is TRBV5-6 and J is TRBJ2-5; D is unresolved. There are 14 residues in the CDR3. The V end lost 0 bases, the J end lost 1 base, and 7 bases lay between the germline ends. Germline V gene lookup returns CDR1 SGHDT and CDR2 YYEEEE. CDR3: CASSLGRFQETQYL. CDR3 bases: TGTGCCAGCAGCTTGGGGCGTTTCCAAGAGACCCAGTACCTC.

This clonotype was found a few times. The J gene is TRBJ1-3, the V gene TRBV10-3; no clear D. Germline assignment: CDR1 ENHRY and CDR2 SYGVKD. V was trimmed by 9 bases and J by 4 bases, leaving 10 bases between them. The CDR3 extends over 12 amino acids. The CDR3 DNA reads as TGTGCCATAGGCCTTGGGGGAAACACCATATATTTT. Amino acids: CAIGLGGNTIYF.

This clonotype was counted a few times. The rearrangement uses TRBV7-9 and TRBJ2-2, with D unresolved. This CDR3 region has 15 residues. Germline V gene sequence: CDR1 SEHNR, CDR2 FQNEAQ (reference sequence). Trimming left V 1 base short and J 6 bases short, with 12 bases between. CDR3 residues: CASSLGGYTAGELFF. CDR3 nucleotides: TGTGCCAGCAGCTTAGGGGGTTACACCGCCGGGGAGCTGTTTTTT. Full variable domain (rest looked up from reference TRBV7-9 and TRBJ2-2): DTGVSQNPRHKITKRGQNVTFRCDPISEHNRLYWYRQTLGQGPEFLTYFQNEAQLEKSRLLSDRFSAERPKGSFSTLEIQRTEQGDSAMYLCASSLGGYTAGELFFGEGSRLTVL.

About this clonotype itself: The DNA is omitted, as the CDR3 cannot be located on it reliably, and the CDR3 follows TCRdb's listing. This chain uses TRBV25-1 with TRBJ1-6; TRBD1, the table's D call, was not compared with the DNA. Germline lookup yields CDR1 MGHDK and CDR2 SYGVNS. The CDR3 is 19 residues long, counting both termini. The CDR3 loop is CASSFYICGYLQGNSPLHF.

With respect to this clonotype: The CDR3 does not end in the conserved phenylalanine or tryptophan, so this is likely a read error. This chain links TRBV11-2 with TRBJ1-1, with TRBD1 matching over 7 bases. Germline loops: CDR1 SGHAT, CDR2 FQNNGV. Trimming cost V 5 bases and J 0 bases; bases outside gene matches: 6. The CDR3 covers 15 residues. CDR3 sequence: CASSLSTGVNTEAFL. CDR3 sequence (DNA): TGTGCCAGCAGCCTGAGCACAGGGGTGAACACTGAAGCTTTCCTT.

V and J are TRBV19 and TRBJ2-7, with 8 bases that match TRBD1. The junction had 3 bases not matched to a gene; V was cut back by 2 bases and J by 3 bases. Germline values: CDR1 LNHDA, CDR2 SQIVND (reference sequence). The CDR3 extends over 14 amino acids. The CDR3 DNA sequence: TGTGCCAGTAGTATACCCGGACAGGGCTACGAGCAGTACTTC. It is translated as CASSIPGQGYEQYF.

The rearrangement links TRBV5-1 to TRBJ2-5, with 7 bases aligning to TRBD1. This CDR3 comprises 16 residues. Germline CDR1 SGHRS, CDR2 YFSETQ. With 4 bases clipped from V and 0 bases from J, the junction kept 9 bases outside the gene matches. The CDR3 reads CASSRSGQTNQETQYF. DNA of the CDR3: TGCGCCAGCAGCCGCTCGGGACAGACAAACCAAGAGACCCAGTACTTC.

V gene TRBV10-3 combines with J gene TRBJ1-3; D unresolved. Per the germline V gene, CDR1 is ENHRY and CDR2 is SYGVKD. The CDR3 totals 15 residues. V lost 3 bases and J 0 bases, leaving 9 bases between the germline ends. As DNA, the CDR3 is TGTGCCATCAGTGAACACGTGAGCTCTGGAAACACCATATATTTT. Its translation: CAISEHVSSGNTIYF.

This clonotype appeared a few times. The CDR3 loop is CASSERMDAEAFF. CDR3 nucleotides: TGTGCCAGCAGTGAACGGATGGACGCTGAAGCTTTCTTT. The chain carries TRBV25-1 and TRBJ1-1; D ambiguous. The ends were cut back, 2 bases at V and 6 bases at J, with 10 bases in the middle. This CDR3 comprises 13 residues. CDR1 is MGHDK, CDR2 SYGVNS, per germline.

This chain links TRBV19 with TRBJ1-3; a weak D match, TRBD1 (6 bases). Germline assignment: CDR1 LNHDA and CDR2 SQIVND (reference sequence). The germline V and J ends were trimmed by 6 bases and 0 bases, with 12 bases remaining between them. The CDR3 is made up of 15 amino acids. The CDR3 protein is CASSRTDTSGNTIYF. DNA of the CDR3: TGTGCCAGTAGCCGGACAGATACCTCTGGAAACACCATATATTTT.

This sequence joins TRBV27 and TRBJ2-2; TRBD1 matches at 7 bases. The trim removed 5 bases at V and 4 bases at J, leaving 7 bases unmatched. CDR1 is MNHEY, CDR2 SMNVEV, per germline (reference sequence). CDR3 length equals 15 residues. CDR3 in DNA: TGTGCCAGCAGTACCCAGGGACAGCTCACCGGGGAGCTGTTTTTT. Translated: CASSTQGQLTGELFF.

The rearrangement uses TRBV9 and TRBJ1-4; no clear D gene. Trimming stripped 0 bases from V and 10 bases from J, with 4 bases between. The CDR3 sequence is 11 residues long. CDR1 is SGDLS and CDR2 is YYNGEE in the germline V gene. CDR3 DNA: TGTGCCAGCAGCGTAGCGGGAAAACTGTTTTTT. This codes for CASSVAGKLFF.

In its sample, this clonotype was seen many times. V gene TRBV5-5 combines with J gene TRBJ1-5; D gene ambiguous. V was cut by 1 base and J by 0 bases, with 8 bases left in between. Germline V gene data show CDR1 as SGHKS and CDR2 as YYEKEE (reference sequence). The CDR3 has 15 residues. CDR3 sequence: CASSLWADSNQPQHF. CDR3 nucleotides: TGTGCCAGCAGCTTGTGGGCGGATAGCAATCAGCCCCAGCATTTT.

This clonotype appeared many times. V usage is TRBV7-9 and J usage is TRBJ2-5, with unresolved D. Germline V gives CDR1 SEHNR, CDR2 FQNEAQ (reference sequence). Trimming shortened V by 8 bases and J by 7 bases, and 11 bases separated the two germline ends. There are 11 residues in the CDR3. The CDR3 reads CASGFDGTQYF. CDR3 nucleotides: TGTGCCAGCGGATTCGACGGGACCCAGTACTTC.

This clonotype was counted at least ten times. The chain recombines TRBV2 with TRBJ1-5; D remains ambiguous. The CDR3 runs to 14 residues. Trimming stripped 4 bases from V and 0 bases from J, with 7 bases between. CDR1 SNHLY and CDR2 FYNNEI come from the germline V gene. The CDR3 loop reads CASSAGYSNQPQHF. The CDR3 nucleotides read TGTGCCAGCAGTGCCGGATATAGCAATCAGCCCCAGCATTTT.

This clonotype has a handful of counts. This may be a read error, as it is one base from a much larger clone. The DNA of the CDR3 is TGCAGTGCTAGATCCGGGACTCATGACACCGGGGAGCTGCTTTTT. Its protein is CSARSGTHDTGELLF. V is TRBV20-1 and J is TRBJ2-2; a weak D match, TRBD2 (6 bases). Germline V CDR1 and CDR2: DFQATT, SNEGSKA (reference sequence). The CDR3 has 15 residues.

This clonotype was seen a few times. The CDR3 region is CASSYRGYSGANVLTF. DNA for the CDR3: TGTGCCAGTAGCTACAGGGGGTACTCTGGGGCCAACGTCCTGACTTTC. The chain couples TRBV19 to TRBJ2-6, with TRBD1 matching 8 bases. Germline values: CDR1 LNHDA, CDR2 SQIVND (reference sequence). The trim removed 6 bases at V and 0 bases at J, leaving 4 bases unmatched. CDR3 length: 16 amino acids.

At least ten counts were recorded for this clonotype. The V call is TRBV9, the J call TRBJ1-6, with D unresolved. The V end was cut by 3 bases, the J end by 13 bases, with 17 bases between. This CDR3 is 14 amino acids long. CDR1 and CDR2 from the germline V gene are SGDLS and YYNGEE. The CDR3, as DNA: TGTGCCAGCAGCGATCGGACGGGGATGGGGCCCCTCCACTTT. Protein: CASSDRTGMGPLHF.

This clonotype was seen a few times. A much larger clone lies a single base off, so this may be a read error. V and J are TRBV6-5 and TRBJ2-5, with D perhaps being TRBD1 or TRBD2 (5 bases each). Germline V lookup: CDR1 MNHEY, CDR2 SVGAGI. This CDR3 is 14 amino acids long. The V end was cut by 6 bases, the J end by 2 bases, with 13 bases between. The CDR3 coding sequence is TGTGCCAGCAGACCTTGGGGACGGCAAGAGACCCAGTACTTC. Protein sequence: CASRPWGRQETQYF.

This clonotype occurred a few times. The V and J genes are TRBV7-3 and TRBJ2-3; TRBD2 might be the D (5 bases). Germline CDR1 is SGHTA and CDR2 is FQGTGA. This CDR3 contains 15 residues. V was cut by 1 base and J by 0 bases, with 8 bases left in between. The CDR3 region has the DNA TGTGCCAGCAGCTTAAAGGGCGGGAGCACAGATACGCAGTATTTT. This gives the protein CASSLKGGSTDTQYF.

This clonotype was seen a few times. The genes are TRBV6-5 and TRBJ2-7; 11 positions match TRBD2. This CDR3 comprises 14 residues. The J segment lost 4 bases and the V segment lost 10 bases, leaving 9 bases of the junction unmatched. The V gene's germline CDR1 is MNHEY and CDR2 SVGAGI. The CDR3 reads CATLDGTSGYEQYF. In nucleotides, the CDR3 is TGTGCCACCCTGGATGGGACTAGCGGTTACGAGCAGTACTTC.

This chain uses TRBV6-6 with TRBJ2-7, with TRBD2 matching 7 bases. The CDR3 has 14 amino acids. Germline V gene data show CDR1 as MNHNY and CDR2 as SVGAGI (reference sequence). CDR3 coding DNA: TGTGCTAGAGTTTTGGGACTACAATCGAACGAGCAGTACTTC. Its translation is CARVLGLQSNEQYF.

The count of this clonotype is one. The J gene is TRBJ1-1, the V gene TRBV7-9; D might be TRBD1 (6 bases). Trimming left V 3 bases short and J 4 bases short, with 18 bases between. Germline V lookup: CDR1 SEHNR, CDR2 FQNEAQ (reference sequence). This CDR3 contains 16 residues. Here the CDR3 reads CASSFPQGTPSTEAFF. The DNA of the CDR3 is TGTGCCAGCAGCTTTCCCCAGGGGACGCCAAGCACTGAAGCTTTCTTT.

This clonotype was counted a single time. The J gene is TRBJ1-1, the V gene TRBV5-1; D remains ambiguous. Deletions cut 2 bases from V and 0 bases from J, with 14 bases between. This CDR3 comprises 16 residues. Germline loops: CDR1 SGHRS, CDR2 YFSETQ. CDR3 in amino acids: CASSLSPGNMNTEAFF. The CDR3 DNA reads TGCGCCAGCAGCTTATCTCCAGGAAACATGAACACTGAAGCTTTCTTT.

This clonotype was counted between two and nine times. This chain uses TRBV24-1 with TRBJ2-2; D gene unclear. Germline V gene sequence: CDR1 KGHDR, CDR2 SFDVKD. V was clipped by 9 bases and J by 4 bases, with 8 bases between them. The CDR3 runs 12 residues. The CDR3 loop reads CATVGTTGELFF. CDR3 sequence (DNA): TGTGCCACCGTCGGCACCACCGGGGAGCTGTTTTTT.

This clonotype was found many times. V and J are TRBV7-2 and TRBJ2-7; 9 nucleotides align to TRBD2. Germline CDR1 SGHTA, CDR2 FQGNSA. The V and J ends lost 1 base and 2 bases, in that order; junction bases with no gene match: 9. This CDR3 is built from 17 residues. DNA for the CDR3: TGTGCCAGCAGCTTAGAGTTTTACGCTAGCGGGACCTACGAGCAGTACTTC. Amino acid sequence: CASSLEFYASGTYEQYF.

Here the CDR3 DNA reads TGTGCCAGCAGACGCCCCGTGGGGACTCCTTGGTATTCACCCCTCCACTTT. This encodes CASRRPVGTPWYSPLHF. J is TRBJ1-6 and V is TRBV28, with D possibly matching TRBD1 (5 bases). Trimming took 6 bases from V and 8 from J, leaving 23 bases between them. This CDR3 is 17 amino acids long. The V gene's germline CDR1 is MDHEN and CDR2 SYDVKM.